Listed below are T cell receptor beta chains from one sample, sequenced in a study of identical twins. Using its own MiXCR run on the 5' RACE reads, TCRdb lists one record per CDR3 protein. The sample lists hundreds of thousands of distinct CDR3 sequences, 7% to 7.5% occurring once. This sample also belongs to another study, concerning yellow fever vaccine responses in identical twins.

The sample taken for sequencing was PBMCs. The receptors shown here come from a woman under 30 in good health. Each CDR3 is given with its conserved first and last residue. A D gene is named only where the DNA matches it firmly. Not all rows give a size; the values are once, few, many and, for expanded clones, a class.

CDR3: CSVSDGVRQPQHF
DNA: TGCAGCGTTAGTGACGGTGTCAGACAGCCCCAGCATTTT
V: TRBV29-1
size: many
J: TRBJ1-5
D: NA

CDR3: CASSDLAGLSEQYF
DNA: TGCGCCAGCAGTGATCTAGCGGGACTGAGCGAGCAGTACTTC
V: TRBV10-2
size: many
J: TRBJ2-7
D: TRBD2

CDR3: CASSSQVGETQYF
DNA: TGCGCCAGCAGCTCCCAGGTGGGGGAGACCCAGTACTTC
V: TRBV5-1
size: many
J: TRBJ2-5
D: NA

CDR3: CASSILQGSPGSPLHF
DNA: TGTGCCAGCAGTATCCTTCAGGGGTCGCCCGGTTCACCCCTCCACTTT
V: TRBV28
size: NA
J: TRBJ1-6
D: NA

CDR3: CASGGRSSSGNTIYF
DNA: TGTGCCAGCGGGGGTCGGTCTTCCTCTGGAAACACCATATATTTT
V: TRBV6-1
size: many
J: TRBJ1-3
D: NA

CDR3: CASSQGGAWVPSSYNEQFF
DNA: TGTGCCAGCAGCCAAGGCGGGGCGTGGGTCCCTAGCTCCTACAATGAGCAGTTCTTC
V: TRBV3-1
size: many
J: TRBJ2-1
D: NA

CDR3: CASSLTPGGNEKLFF
DNA: TGTGCCAGCAGCCTCACCCCGGGCGGCAATGAAAAACTGTTTTTT
V: TRBV7-2
size: many
J: TRBJ1-4
D: NA

CDR3: CALWLGIGDTQYF
DNA: TGTGCCCTTTGGCTCGGTATAGGAGATACGCAGTATTTT
V: TRBV7-9
size: many
J: TRBJ2-3
D: NA

CDR3: CSARGTSTFATQYF
DNA: TGCAGTGCTAGAGGGACTTCCACCTTTGCTACGCAGTATTTT
V: TRBV20-1
size: few
J: TRBJ2-3
D: NA

CDR3: CASSGDSNTEAFF
DNA: TGTGCCAGCAGTGGGGACAGTAACACTGAAGCTTTCTTT
V: TRBV2
size: many
J: TRBJ1-1
D: TRBD1

CDR3: CASSLRLAAYNEQFF
DNA: TGTGCCAGCAGTCTCCGACTAGCGGCCTACAATGAGCAGTTCTTC
V: TRBV12-3/TRBV12-4
size: many
J: TRBJ2-1
D: TRBD2

CDR3: CATSDSGPNQPQHF
DNA: TGTGCCACCAGTGATTCTGGGCCGAATCAGCCCCAGCATTTT
V: TRBV24-1
size: NA
J: TRBJ1-5
D: NA

CDR3: CASSWRGGSTDTQYF
DNA: TGTGCCAGCAGCTGGCGGGGGGGTAGCACAGATACGCAGTATTTT
V: TRBV5-5
size: few
J: TRBJ2-3
D: TRBD2

CDR3: CASILDIYNEQFF
DNA: NA
V: TRBV7-9
size: many
J: TRBJ2-1
D: NA

CDR3: CASRGGPEQGGEQYF
DNA: TGTGCCAGCAGGGGAGGGCCCGAGCAGGGAGGCGAGCAGTACTTC
V: TRBV2
size: many
J: TRBJ2-7
D: TRBD2

CDR3: CASSPPTGNTYEQYF
DNA: TGTGCCAGCAGTCCCCCTACAGGGAACACCTACGAGCAGTACTTC
V: TRBV28
size: many
J: TRBJ2-7
D: NA

CDR3: CSVDLDRGTEAFF
DNA: TGCAGCGTTGATCTTGACAGGGGCACTGAAGCTTTCTTT
V: TRBV29-1
size: NA
J: TRBJ1-1
D: TRBD1

CDR3: CASSPLTSGASTDTQYF
DNA: TGTGCCAGCTCACCTTTAACTAGCGGGGCATCCACAGATACGCAGTATTTT
V: TRBV18
size: many
J: TRBJ2-3
D: TRBD2

CDR3: CASSYGLAGGPDTQYF
DNA: TGTGCCAGCAGTTACGGACTAGCGGGAGGGCCAGATACGCAGTATTTT
V: TRBV6-5
size: many
J: TRBJ2-3
D: TRBD2

CDR3: CASSLAGVPGEQYF
DNA: TGTGCCAGCAGTTTGGCGGGAGTTCCGGGTGAGCAGTACTTC
V: TRBV12-3/TRBV12-4
size: few
J: TRBJ2-7
D: TRBD2

CDR3: CASSSRASFTGELFF
DNA: TGTGCCAGCAGTTCTCGGGCGAGCTTCACCGGGGAGCTGTTTTTT
V: TRBV12-3/TRBV12-4
size: many
J: TRBJ2-2
D: NA

CDR3: CASSQDGGENTEAFF
DNA: TGTGCCAGCAGCCAAGATGGGGGGGAGAACACTGAAGCTTTCTTT
V: TRBV14
size: few
J: TRBJ1-1
D: NA

CDR3: CASSVDRVTGELFF
DNA: TGTGCCAGCAGTGTCGACAGGGTGACCGGGGAGCTGTTTTTT
V: TRBV27
size: NA
J: TRBJ2-2
D: TRBD1

CDR3: CASSSPPNPREQYF
DNA: TGTGCCAGCAGTTCCCCCCCCAATCCCAGGGAGCAGTACTTC
V: TRBV28
size: many
J: TRBJ2-7
D: NA

CDR3: CASSADRGNRNEQFF
DNA: TGTGCCAGCAGCGCAGACAGGGGTAATCGCAATGAGCAGTTCTTC
V: TRBV7-9
size: many
J: TRBJ2-1
D: TRBD1

CDR3: CASSLFAGASTDTQYF
DNA: TGTGCCAGCAGCTTATTTGCGGGGGCAAGCACAGATACGCAGTATTTT
V: TRBV7-2
size: NA
J: TRBJ2-3
D: NA

CDR3: CASSYQGAVEKLFF
DNA: TGTGCCAGCAGTTACCAGGGGGCGGTTGAAAAACTGTTTTTT
V: TRBV6-2/TRBV6-3
size: many
J: TRBJ1-4
D: TRBD1

CDR3: CASSVVTESPLHF
DNA: TGTGCCAGCAGCGTAGTTACAGAATCACCCCTCCACTTT
V: TRBV9
size: few
J: TRBJ1-6
D: NA

CDR3: CASSVKVQETDTQYF
DNA: TGTGCCAGCAGCGTAAAGGTGCAGGAGACAGATACGCAGTATTTT
V: TRBV9
size: NA
J: TRBJ2-3
D: NA

CDR3: CASSVDRVVNGELFF
DNA: TGTGCCAGCAGCGTCGACAGGGTAGTGAACGGGGAGCTGTTTTTT
V: TRBV2
size: NA
J: TRBJ2-2
D: TRBD1

CDR3: CASSFEGRSNQPQHF
DNA: TGTGCCAGCAGTTTCGAGGGACGGAGCAATCAGCCCCAGCATTTT
V: TRBV12-3/TRBV12-4
size: NA
J: TRBJ1-5
D: NA

CDR3: CATSDRGTLPQHF
DNA: TGTGCCACCAGTGACAGGGGGACTCTGCCCCAGCATTTT
V: TRBV24-1
size: few
J: TRBJ1-5
D: TRBD1

CDR3: CASSLEGSYEQYF
DNA: TGTGCCAGCAGTCTGGAGGGCTCCTACGAGCAGTACTTC
V: TRBV12-3/TRBV12-4
size: many
J: TRBJ2-7
D: NA

CDR3: CASSPSVDLNTEAFF
DNA: TGTGCCAGCAGCCCTTCGGTGGACTTGAACACTGAAGCTTTCTTT
V: TRBV7-6
size: NA
J: TRBJ1-1
D: NA